This TCR beta chain derives from a study of cytomegalovirus exposure and HLA in healthy donors. Study-wide findings and caveats: With later analysis, a missense DCLRE1C variant became linked to TCR beta V- and J-gene trimming.

J lost 2 bases, V lost 4 bases, and 9 bases had no gene match. Germline values: CDR1 SGHRS, CDR2 YFSETQ. The CDR3 has 17 amino acids. PCR primers comprised 60 Vbeta and 13 Jbeta primers. Assay used: immunoSEQ multiplex PCR; TCRdb lists only in-frame clones, some missing. The sample consists of approximately 200,000 clones, almost 75% of them appearing once. With respect to this clone: Its antigen is still unknown.

The sequenced sample was PBMCs. This TCR was sampled from a woman aged 25 to 45 in good health and CMV-seropositive. The chain recombines TRBV5-1 with TRBJ2-7, with TRBD2 matching 13 bases. This CDR3 is CASSAEVGLAGPYEQYF. The CDR3 DNA follows: TGCGCCAGCAGCGCCGAGGTGGGACTAGCGGGACCCTACGAGCAGTACTTC.